A selection of T cell receptor beta chains follows, all from one sample in a study of T cells in Graves' hyperthyroidism and ophthalmopathy. TCRdb itself ran the multiplex PCR reads through MiXCR, one entry per CDR3 protein. Among some 360,000 distinct CDR3 sequences listed, roughly 13% were seen once. The source material was blood. The receptor set was obtained from a woman aged 55-70 years with Graves' hyperthyroidism. Each CDR3 is given with its conserved first and last residue. The D gene is left open where the match is weak. Not every row has a clone size; where given, it reads once, few, many or a size class.

D gene | J gene | V gene | clone size | CDR3 protein | CDR3 DNA
TRBD1 | TRBJ1-4 | TRBV12-5 | few | CASGTGGQGKEKLFF | TGTGCTAGTGGGACCGGGGGACAGGGCAAGGAAAAACTGTTTTTT
NA | TRBJ1-1 | TRBV19 | few | CASSINARTKTEAFF | TGTGCCAGTAGTATAAACGCCAGAACGAAGACTGAAGCTTTCTTT
TRBD2 | TRBJ2-1 | TRBV4-1 | many | CASSLGGLAGNNEQFF | TGCGCCAGCAGCTTGGGGGGACTAGCGGGGAACAATGAGCAGTTCTTC
TRBD1 | TRBJ2-1 | TRBV18 | many | CASSSLRGRVDNEQFF | TGTGCCAGCTCATCACTCAGGGGGCGCGTCGACAATGAGCAGTTCTTC
NA | TRBJ2-7 | TRBV5-1 | NA | CASSLATSYYEQYF | TGCGCCAGCAGCTTGGCTACTTCCTACTACGAGCAGTACTTC
NA | TRBJ2-3 | TRBV5-1 | many | CASRSGLEVRDTQYF | TGCGCCAGCAGATCCGGGCTAGAGGTCAGGGATACGCAGTATTTT
TRBD2 | TRBJ2-3 | TRBV10-3 | NA | CAIKGLAGEADTQYF | TGTGCCATCAAGGGACTAGCGGGAGAGGCAGATACGCAGTATTTT
TRBD1 | TRBJ2-1 | TRBV2 | many | CASKPGQGYNEQFF | TGTGCCAGCAAACCGGGACAGGGCTACAATGAGCAGTTCTTC
TRBD2 | TRBJ2-3 | TRBV5-1 | NA | CASSLAGSGRGTDTQYF | TGCGCCAGCAGCTTGGCAGGGAGCGGGAGGGGCACAGATACGCAGTATTTT
TRBD1 | TRBJ1-1 | TRBV5-1 | many | CASSSTGQAGGTEAFF | TGCGCCAGCAGCTCCACTGGACAGGCGGGGGGCACTGAAGCTTTCTTT
NA | TRBJ2-1 | TRBV6-6 | many | CASSYSNVGEQFF | TGTGCCAGCAGTTACTCGAACGTGGGTGAGCAGTTCTTC
TRBD1 | TRBJ2-3 | TRBV5-6 | NA | CASSWGTAQYF | TGTGCCAGCAGCTGGGGGACAGCGCAGTATTTT
NA | TRBJ1-2 | TRBV28 | few | CASSPEPVGF | TGTGCCAGCAGTCCTGAACCGGTGGGATTC
NA | TRBJ1-3 | TRBV18 | few | CASSHGRLNSGNTIYF | TGTGCCAGCTCCCACGGACGTCTAAACTCTGGAAACACCATATATTTT
TRBD1 | TRBJ2-7 | TRBV20-1 | NA | CSAPPRGNPYEQYF | TGCAGTGCCCCTCCCAGGGGGAACCCCTACGAGCAGTACTTC
NA | TRBJ2-5 | TRBV5-6 | few | CASSSFGRTRTQYF | TGTGCCAGCAGCTCATTCGGACGGACGCGGACCCAGTACTTC
TRBD1 | TRBJ2-5 | TRBV2 | many | CASRRGQEETQYF | TGTGCCAGCAGACGTGGACAGGAAGAGACCCAGTACTTC
TRBD2 | TRBJ2-3 | TRBV19 | few | CASSMRSGLAGGKNTQYF | TGTGCCAGTAGTATGCGTTCGGGACTAGCGGGAGGAAAGAATACGCAGTATTTT
TRBD1 | TRBJ2-5 | TRBV7-2 | many | CASSHSRDRTYF | TGTGCCAGCAGCCACTCCCGGGACAGGACGTACTTC
NA | TRBJ2-1 | TRBV7-3 | NA | CASSLQGLVDNEQFF | TGTGCCAGCAGCTTACAGGGACTTGTCGACAATGAGCAGTTCTTC
TRBD2 | TRBJ2-7 | TRBV5-1 | many | CASSLDSSGGLEQYF | TGCGCCAGCAGCTTGGATTCTAGCGGGGGCCTCGAGCAGTACTTC
TRBD1 | TRBJ2-4 | TRBV7-2 | many | CASSSGTGGLWPRNIQYF | TGTGCCAGCAGCTCCGGGACAGGGGGCCTCTGGCCACGAAACATTCAGTACTTC
NA | TRBJ2-1 | TRBV20-1 | NA | CSARVRIGTYNEQFF | TGCAGTGCTAGAGTGCGTATCGGAACGTACAATGAGCAGTTCTTC
NA | TRBJ1-1 | TRBV5-1 | NA | CASRGEGDTEAFF | TGCGCCAGCAGGGGGGAAGGGGACACTGAAGCTTTCTTT
TRBD1 | TRBJ2-3 | TRBV5-1 | many | CASSTTGAGDTQYF | TGCGCCAGCAGCACGACAGGGGCGGGAGATACGCAGTATTTT
TRBD2 | TRBJ2-7 | TRBV2 | many | CATLLRTSGNYEQYF | TGTGCCACCCTCCTACGGACTAGCGGGAACTACGAGCAGTACTTC
TRBD1 | TRBJ2-5 | TRBV10-3 | few | CAISDSGTGRQETQYF | TGTGCCATCAGTGATAGTGGGACAGGTCGCCAAGAGACCCAGTACTTC
NA | TRBJ1-2 | TRBV2 | many | CASSEGRSRDWGYTF | TGTGCCAGCAGTGAAGGAAGATCCAGGGATTGGGGCTACACCTTC
TRBD1 | TRBJ2-7 | TRBV29-1 | many | CSVEKGQTYEQYF | TGCAGCGTTGAAAAGGGACAGACCTACGAGCAGTACTTC
TRBD2 | TRBJ2-1 | TRBV11-3 | many | CASSSQRGLAGSSYNEQFF | TGTGCCAGCAGCTCCCAAAGGGGACTAGCGGGCAGCTCCTACAATGAGCAGTTCTTC
NA | TRBJ1-1 | TRBV7-9 | many | CASSLAPQLNTEAFF | TGTGCCAGCAGCTTAGCACCACAGCTGAACACTGAAGCTTTCTTT
NA | TRBJ1-4 | TRBV7-8 | many | CASSHEQGLAEKLFF | TGTGCCAGCAGTCACGAACAGGGTTTGGCTGAAAAACTGTTTTTT
TRBD1 | TRBJ2-2 | TRBV19 | NA | CASRQGGELFF | TGTGCCAGCAGACAGGGCGGGGAGCTGTTTTTT
TRBD2 | TRBJ2-2 | TRBV7-2 | NA | CASSPSMGGRGWTGELFF | TGTGCCAGCAGCCCCTCCATGGGCGGGAGGGGTTGGACCGGGGAGCTGTTTTTT
TRBD2 | TRBJ2-1 | TRBV5-4 | many | CASKASGSVDEQFF | TGTGCCAGCAAGGCTAGCGGGAGTGTGGATGAGCAGTTCTTC
TRBD1 | TRBJ2-7 | TRBV7-2 | many | CASSFLGQAGDEQYF | TGTGCCAGCAGCTTCTTGGGACAGGCTGGGGACGAGCAGTACTTC
NA | TRBJ1-1 | TRBV20-1 | few | CSASGDATEAFF | TGCAGTGCCTCAGGGGATGCCACTGAAGCTTTCTTT
NA | TRBJ2-6 | TRBV3-1 | NA | CASSQELGWGSSGANVLTF | TGTGCCAGCAGCCAAGAGTTAGGGTGGGGATCCTCTGGGGCCAACGTCCTGACTTTC
TRBD2 | TRBJ2-1 | TRBV11-3 | medium-sized | CASSLDQGGSGSSNEQFF | TGTGCCAGCAGCTTAGATCAGGGTGGTAGCGGGAGTAGCAATGAGCAGTTCTTC
TRBD2 | TRBJ2-7 | TRBV27 | many | CASRKGLAGTYEQYF | TGTGCCAGCAGGAAGGGACTAGCGGGTACCTACGAGCAGTACTTC
NA | TRBJ1-2 | TRBV5-1 | many | CASSLEGGWDGYTF | TGCGCCAGCAGCTTGGAAGGAGGGTGGGACGGCTACACCTTC
NA | TRBJ1-2 | TRBV4-1 | NA | CASSQGGAPYGYTF | TGCGCCAGCAGCCAAGGGGGGGCCCCCTATGGCTACACCTTC
NA | TRBJ2-2 | TRBV7-9 | NA | CVSSLTGELFF | TGTGTCAGCAGCTTAACCGGGGAGCTGTTTTTT
NA | TRBJ1-2 | TRBV18 | few | CASSPYRDGDGYTF | TGTGCCAGCTCACCATACCGGGACGGTGATGGCTACACCTTC
TRBD2 | TRBJ2-5 | TRBV5-1 | many | CASSYLAGGQETQYF | TGCGCCAGCAGCTACTTGGCGGGAGGCCAAGAGACCCAGTACTTC
TRBD2 | TRBJ2-7 | TRBV2 | NA | CASRRGGVDEQYF | TGTGCCAGCAGACGGGGAGGGGTGGACGAGCAGTACTTC
TRBD1 | TRBJ1-4 | TRBV10-3 | few | CAISDGTAGEKLFF | TGTGCCATCAGTGACGGGACAGCCGGAGAAAAACTGTTTTTT
TRBD1 | TRBJ1-1 | TRBV30 | NA | CAWRPGQPVANTEAFF | TGTGCCTGGAGACCGGGACAGCCCGTTGCGAACACTGAAGCTTTCTTT
TRBD2 | TRBJ2-1 | TRBV3-1 | NA | CASTSGLAGMNEQFF | TGTGCCAGCACCTCGGGACTAGCGGGAATGAATGAGCAGTTCTTC
NA | TRBJ2-5 | TRBV6-2/TRBV6-3 | many | CASSYWDAGGETQYF | TGTGCCAGCAGTTACTGGGACGCGGGCGGTGAGACCCAGTACTTC
TRBD1 | TRBJ2-7 | TRBV18 | many | CASTRQGGDENEQYF | TGTGCCAGCACGCGACAGGGGGGGGATGAGAACGAGCAGTACTTC
NA | TRBJ2-5 | TRBV14 | few | CASSQTAVTQYF | TGTGCCAGCAGCCAAACAGCCGTGACCCAGTACTTC
TRBD2 | TRBJ2-1 | TRBV5-1 | many | CASSYSGTSSDEQFF | TGCGCCAGCAGCTATTCCGGGACTAGCAGCGATGAGCAGTTCTTC
NA | TRBJ2-3 | TRBV11-2 | many | CASSWERGTDTQYF | TGTGCCAGCAGTTGGGAGAGGGGCACAGATACGCAGTATTTT
NA | TRBJ2-3 | TRBV11-2 | many | CASSLGRRENPTDTQYF | TGTGCCAGCAGCTTAGGGCGACGGGAGAACCCCACAGATACGCAGTATTTT
NA | TRBJ2-6 | TRBV18 | few | CASSEKEAGANVLTF | TGTGCCAGCTCCGAGAAGGAGGCTGGGGCCAACGTCCTGACTTTC